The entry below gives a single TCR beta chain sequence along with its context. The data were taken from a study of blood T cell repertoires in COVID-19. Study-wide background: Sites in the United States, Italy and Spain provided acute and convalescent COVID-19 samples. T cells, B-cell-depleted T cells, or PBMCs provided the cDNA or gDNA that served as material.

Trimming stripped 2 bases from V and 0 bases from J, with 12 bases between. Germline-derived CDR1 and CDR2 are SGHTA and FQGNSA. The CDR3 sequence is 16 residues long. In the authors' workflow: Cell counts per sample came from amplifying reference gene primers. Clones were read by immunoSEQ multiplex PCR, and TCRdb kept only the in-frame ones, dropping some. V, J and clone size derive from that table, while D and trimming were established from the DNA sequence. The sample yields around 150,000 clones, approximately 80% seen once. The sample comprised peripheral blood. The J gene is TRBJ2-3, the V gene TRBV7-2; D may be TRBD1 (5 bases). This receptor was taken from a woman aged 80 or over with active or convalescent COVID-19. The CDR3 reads CASSLLGADSTDTQYF. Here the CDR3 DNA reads TGTGCCAGCAGCTTATTAGGGGCAGACAGCACAGATACGCAGTATTTT. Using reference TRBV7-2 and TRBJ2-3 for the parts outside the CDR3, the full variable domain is GAGVSQSPSNKVTEKGKDVELRCDPISGHTALYWYRQSLGQGLEFLIYFQGNSAPDKSGLPSDRFSAERTGGSVSTLTIQRTQQEDSAVYLCASSLLGADSTDTQYFGPGTRLTVL.